What follows are 10 T cell receptor beta chains derived from one specimen sequenced in a study of neurological immune-mediated disorders. Each CDR3 protein is one row after TCRdb ran MiXCR on the 5' RACE reads. The sample carries tens of thousands of distinct CDR3 sequences, 4.3% recorded once. Noted time point: longitudinal time-point 3. The sample consisted of PBMCs. All receptors derive from a woman in her sixties or seventies with multiple sclerosis.

Many counts were recorded for this clonotype. V usage is TRBV24-1 and J usage is TRBJ2-1; D is undetermined. V gave up 3 bases and J gave up 10 bases, with 21 bases separating them. This CDR3 has 16 amino acids. From germline, CDR1 is KGHDR and CDR2 SFDVKD. The CDR3: CATSDTTGHVQGEQFF. The CDR3 coding sequence is TGTGCCACCAGTGATACTACGGGTCATGTCCAAGGGGAGCAGTTCTTC.

Details on this clonotype: A much larger clone differs from this one at a single base, so this may be a read error. This chain links TRBV5-1 with TRBJ1-2; D gene unclear. The CDR3 sequence is 14 residues long. Germline CDR1 and CDR2: SGHRS and YFSETQ. The DNA for the CDR3 is TGCGCCAGCAGCTTGGCCGGATCTAACTTTGGCTACACCTTC. Translation gives CASSLAGSNFGYTF.

This clonotype was seen repeatedly, ten times or more. The V call is TRBV7-6, the J call TRBJ2-5; D possibly corresponds to TRBD1 (6 bases). The CDR3 is made up of 16 amino acids. The ends were cut back, 1 base at V and 5 bases at J, with 17 bases in the middle. Germline CDR1 reads SGHVS; CDR2 reads FNYEAQ. In DNA form, the CDR3 reads TGTGCCAGCAGCTTAGTCGTCACGGAAAGGGGGGAGACCCAGTACTTC. This sequence encodes CASSLVVTERGETQYF.

This clonotype was observed a handful of times. The genes are TRBV6-2 or TRBV6-3 and TRBJ2-1; 8 bases match TRBD2. J gave up 3 bases and V 7 bases, and 8 bases lay outside the gene matches. The V gene's germline CDR1 is MNHEY and CDR2 SVGEGT. This CDR3 has 15 amino acids. CDR3: CASTRRTSGYNEQFF. The CDR3 DNA reads as TGTGCCAGCACTCGCCGTACTAGCGGCTACAATGAGCAGTTCTTC.

This clonotype appeared many times. J is TRBJ2-7 and V is TRBV5-1, with D maybe TRBD2 (5 bases). From germline, CDR1 is SGHRS and CDR2 YFSETQ. CDR3 size: 14 residues. V lost 0 bases and J 5 bases, leaving 12 bases between the germline ends. In nucleotides, the CDR3 is TGCGCCAGCAGCTTGGCTGGAACGGAGGACGAGCAGTACTTC. Translated, it gives CASSLAGTEDEQYF.

This clonotype has a count of ten or more. CDR3 sequence reads: CASTNLAGINTEAFF. CDR3 nucleotide sequence: TGCGCCAGCACTAATTTAGCGGGGATCAACACTGAAGCTTTCTTT. The V call is TRBV4-1, the J call TRBJ1-1; D not certain. Looked up from germline, CDR1 is MGHRA and CDR2 is YSYEKL. This CDR3 region has 15 residues. The germline V and J ends were trimmed by 7 bases and 2 bases, with 17 bases remaining between them.

This clonotype was observed many times. The chain couples TRBV5-1 to TRBJ2-7, with 9 positions matching TRBD2. V lost 4 bases and J lost 4; bases outside the gene matches: 3. CDR3 length: 13 amino acids. CDR1 and CDR2 from the germline V gene are SGHRS and YFSETQ. The CDR3 nucleotides are TGCGCCAGCAGCGCGGGAGGGGGGTACGAGCAGTACTTC. Its protein product is CASSAGGGYEQYF.

This clonotype was recorded many times. The chain carries TRBV10-3 and TRBJ2-3; 7 bases map to TRBD2. The CDR3 is 15 residues long. Germline V gene sequence: CDR1 ENHRY, CDR2 SYGVKD. V was pared by 0 bases and J by 6 bases, with 6 bases of the junction left unmatched. CDR3 residues: CAISESGGLSDTQYF. CDR3 bases: TGTGCCATCAGTGAGTCCGGGGGGTTGAGTGATACGCAGTATTTT.

This clonotype was observed at least ten times. The chain couples TRBV3-1 to TRBJ2-7; D is perhaps TRBD1 (5 bases). V lost 4 bases to trimming and J lost 3 bases, with 13 bases between them. CDR3 length: 14 amino acids. Germline V gene data show CDR1 as LGHDT and CDR2 as YNNKEL (reference sequence). DNA for the CDR3: TGTGCCAGCAGCCCCAACTGGGGCGGCTACGAGCAGTACTTC. It is translated as CASSPNWGGYEQYF.

This clonotype was seen repeatedly, ten times or more. The J gene is TRBJ1-5, the V gene TRBV7-2; D remains ambiguous. The germline CDR1 and CDR2 sequences are SGHTA and FQGNSA. The CDR3 totals 14 residues. Trimming shortened V by 2 bases and J by 5 bases, and 10 bases separated the two germline ends. The CDR3 nucleotides are TGTGCCAGCAGCTTAAGGGAGCGACATCAGCCCCAGCATTTT. It yields the protein CASSLRERHQPQHF.